What follows is one T cell receptor (beta chain) and its context. The assay was immunoSEQ multiplex PCR, and TCRdb's table has in-frame clones only and misses some. The sample holds around 250,000 clones; 86% are singletons and the top ten take less than 20%. The data belong to a study of blood T cell repertoires in COVID-19. The germline CDR1 and CDR2 sequences are SQVTM and ANQGSEA. The length of the CDR3 is 15 residues. Trimming pared 4 bases from V and 1 base from J, leaving 15 bases between. Input material: PBMCs or T cells enriched from blood (not recorded which). The chain recombines TRBV29-1 with TRBJ2-3; D possibly corresponds to TRBD2 (6 bases). This sequence was found in a man between 18 and 35 years old who had recovered from COVID-19. In DNA form, the CDR3 reads TGCAGCGTTGGAGGAGCTAGCGCTCGCACAGATACGCAGTATTTT. Protein product: CSVGGASARTDTQYF.